These T cell receptor beta chains were read from a single sample in a study of blood T cell repertoires in COVID-19. Profiling relied on immunoSEQ multiplex PCR, and the TCRdb table lists in-frame clones only, not all of them. The table lists 88,000 or so clones, about 85% of them singletons. Sequences were obtained from peripheral blood. These receptors all come from a human donor in a cohort sampled during active COVID-19. Each CDR3 is given with its conserved first and last residue. D genes are given only for firm matches. Expanded clones get a size class; other rows say once, few or many, or leave the size out.

>-|TRBJ2-1|-|TRBV28
TGTGCCAGCAGTTGGTTGCCGCAGTCACACAATGAGCAGTTCTTC
CASSWLPQSHNEQFF
>-|TRBJ1-6|-|TRBV12-1
TGTGCCAGCAGCTTTGGACCGGGACAGGGGCCGCGGTTAAGCTCCTATAATTCACCCCTCCACTTT
CASSFGPGQGPRLSSYNSPLHF
>-|TRBJ2-2|-|TRBV4-1
TGCGCCAGCAGCGAAAGGGGGACAAGAATGAACACCGGGGAGCTGTTTTTT
CASSERGTRMNTGELFF
>once|TRBJ1-5|-|TRBV19
TGTGCCAGTAGTTCGCGCCCGGTCCAGCCCCAGCATTTT
CASSSRPVQPQHF
>-|TRBJ2-3|-|TRBV23-1
TGCGCCAGCAGTCAATCGACTCTTCACCTTTGGCCCTCTTTTTACACAGATACGCAGTATTTT
CASSQSTLHLWPSFYTDTQYF
>-|TRBJ2-1|-|TRBV28
TGTGCCAGCAGTTCCGCCGGGGTCTACAATGAGCAGTTCTTC
CASSSAGVYNEQFF
>-|TRBJ2-1|TRBD2|TRBV9
TGTGCCAGCAGCGTCACCGGGACTAGCAGCAATGAGCAGTTCTTC
CASSVTGTSSNEQFF
>-|TRBJ1-4|TRBD1|TRBV6-5
TGTGCCAGCCGGCGACAGGGTAATGAAAAACTGTTTTTT
CASRRQGNEKLFF
>-|TRBJ1-3|TRBD1|TRBV28
TGTGCCAGCAGTTTCGGGACAGCAGGAAACACCATATATTTT
CASSFGTAGNTIYF
>-|TRBJ2-4|TRBD1|TRBV7-8
TGTGCCAGCAGCTTAACAGGGACAGAAAACATTCAGTACTTC
CASSLTGTENIQYF
>-|TRBJ2-7|-|TRBV10-3
TGTGCCATCAGCAAACAGGGTCCCAACTACGAGCAGTACTTC
CAISKQGPNYEQYF
>-|TRBJ2-5|TRBD1|TRBV27
TGTGCCAGCAGTTTAACACCACAGGGGCTTTACCAAGAGACCCAGTACTTC
CASSLTPQGLYQETQYF
>-|TRBJ2-5|TRBD1|TRBV18
TGTGCCAGCTCACTGCGGACAGGGTCCCAAGAGACCCAGTACTTC
CASSLRTGSQETQYF
>once|TRBJ2-1|-|TRBV19
TGTGCCAGTAGTGACGGAGGCCGTCAGAGGTTCTTC
CASSDGGRQRFF
>-|TRBJ1-1|TRBD1|TRBV29-1
TGCAGCGTTGAAGGGGGGATCGCCGGACAGGGTACTTTCTTT
CSVEGGIAGQGTFF
>-|TRBJ2-3|TRBD1|TRBV20-1
TGCAGTGCTAGTACAGGGGGCGGTACAGATACGCAGTATTTT
CSASTGGGTDTQYF
>-|TRBJ2-2|-|TRBV18
TGTGCCAGCTCACAGGGGCGTCAAACCGGGGAGCTGTTTTTT
CASSQGRQTGELFF
>-|TRBJ1-2|-|TRBV4-2
TGTGCCAGCAGCCATCACGGGACACAGTCTAACTATGGCTACACCTTC
CASSHHGTQSNYGYTF
>-|TRBJ2-2|TRBD1|TRBV4-1
TGCGCCAGCAGGGCTGGACAGGGGAACACCGGGGAGCTGTTTTTT
CASRAGQGNTGELFF
>-|TRBJ2-1|TRBD2|TRBV19
TGTGCCAGCCGAGCGGGGGTCTACAATGAGCAGTTCTTC
CASRAGVYNEQFF
>-|TRBJ2-7|TRBD2|TRBV6-5
TGTGCCAGCAGTTACGGCGGACTAGGCACCTACGAGCAGTACTTC
CASSYGGLGTYEQYF
>-|TRBJ2-7|TRBD2|TRBV6-5
TGTGCCAGCCAGGGAGGGGCGGGATACTCGCGGGAGCAGTACTTC
CASQGGAGYSREQYF
>few|TRBJ2-7|-|TRBV5-4
TGTGCCAGCACCCTATACCCAGGGGCCTACGAGCAGTACTTC
CASTLYPGAYEQYF
>once|TRBJ2-1|TRBD2|TRBV2
TGTGCCAGCACTCCCTTGACTAGCGGCAATGAGCAGTTCTTC
CASTPLTSGNEQFF
>-|TRBJ2-7|-|TRBV12-3/TRBV12-4
TGTGCCAGCAGACCCCGGGAATCCTACGAGCAGTACTTC
CASRPRESYEQYF
>-|TRBJ1-5|-|TRBV18
TGTGCCAGCTCACCATCAACGGGAAATAGCAATCAGCCCCAGCATTTT
CASSPSTGNSNQPQHF
>-|TRBJ1-1|TRBD1|TRBV6-5
TGTGCCAGCAGGATTACAGGGGCGAACACTGAAGCTTTCTTT
CASRITGANTEAFF
>few|TRBJ2-7|-|TRBV11-2
TGTGCCAGCAGCTTAGTGGCCAGGGTCTACGAGCAGTACTTC
CASSLVARVYEQYF
>-|TRBJ2-1|TRBD1|TRBV9
TGTGCCAGCAGTGATAGGAGGGACAGGGGGCATTCGCGTGAGCAGTTCTTC
CASSDRRDRGHSREQFF
>-|TRBJ2-7|TRBD2|TRBV5-4
TGTGCCAGCACACCTTCTAGCGGGAGGGAGCAGTACTTC
CASTPSSGREQYF
>-|TRBJ1-3|-|TRBV18
TGTGCCAGCTCACTGGAGTACTCTGGAAACACCATATATTTT
CASSLEYSGNTIYF
>few|TRBJ2-3|-|TRBV7-3
TGTGCCAGCAGCTTAACGGAGGCGGGCCGGGGTACTAGCACAGATACGCAGTATTTT
CASSLTEAGRGTSTDTQYF
>-|TRBJ2-7|TRBD2|TRBV5-1
TGCGCCAGCAGCTGGACTAGCGGGTCCTACGAGCAGTACTTC
CASSWTSGSYEQYF
>-|TRBJ1-5|-|TRBV3-1/TRBV3-2
TGTGCCAGCAGCCAAGAGTTCTATCAGCCCCAGCATTTT
CASSQEFYQPQHF
>-|TRBJ1-2|-|TRBV6-1
TGTGCCAGCAGTGAGCCATTCCTGGGGCCCGGAGGCTACACCTTC
CASSEPFLGPGGYTF
>-|TRBJ2-5|TRBD1|TRBV6-1
TGTGCCAGCAGTGACCGGGACAGACAAGAGACCCAGTACTTC
CASSDRDRQETQYF
>-|TRBJ2-2|TRBD1|TRBV28
TGTGCCAGCAGTATGACAGGGGGCGACGCCGGGGAGCTGTTTTTT
CASSMTGGDAGELFF
>-|TRBJ1-2|TRBD1|TRBV25-1
TGTGCCAGCAGTGAGCCGGGGGGGACAGCTAACTATGGCTACACCTTC
CASSEPGGTANYGYTF
>-|TRBJ2-5|TRBD1|TRBV4-1
TGCGCCAGCAGCCAAAGGACAGGGACGACCCAGTACTTC
CASSQRTGTTQYF
>-|TRBJ2-1|-|TRBV7-2
TGTGCCAGCAGCTTAGTAGCGACCTACTCCTACAATGAGCAGTTCTTC
CASSLVATYSYNEQFF
>-|TRBJ2-7|-|TRBV7-9
TGTGCCAGCAGCTCCCTTCGGATAGCAGACGAGCAGTACTTC
CASSSLRIADEQYF
>-|TRBJ1-2|-|TRBV6-6
TGTGCCAGCAGTTACTCGCGGGAGGACTATGGCTACACCTTC
CASSYSREDYGYTF
>-|TRBJ2-7|-|TRBV7-9
TGTGCCAGCAGCGCCCGACTATACGAGCAGTACTTC
CASSARLYEQYF